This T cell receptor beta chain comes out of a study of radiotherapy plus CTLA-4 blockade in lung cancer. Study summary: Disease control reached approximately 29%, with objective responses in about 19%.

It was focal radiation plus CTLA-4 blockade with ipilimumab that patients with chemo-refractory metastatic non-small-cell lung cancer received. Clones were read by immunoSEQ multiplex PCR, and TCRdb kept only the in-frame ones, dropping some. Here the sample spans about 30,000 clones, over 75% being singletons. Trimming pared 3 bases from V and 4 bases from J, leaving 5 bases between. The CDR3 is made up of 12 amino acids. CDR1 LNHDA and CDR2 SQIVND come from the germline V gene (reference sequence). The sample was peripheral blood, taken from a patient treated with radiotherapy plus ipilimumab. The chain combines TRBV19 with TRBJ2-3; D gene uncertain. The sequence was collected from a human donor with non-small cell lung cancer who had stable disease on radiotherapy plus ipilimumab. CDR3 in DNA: TGTGCCAGTAGTATCCAGCCAGATACGCAGTATTTT. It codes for CASSIQPDTQYF.